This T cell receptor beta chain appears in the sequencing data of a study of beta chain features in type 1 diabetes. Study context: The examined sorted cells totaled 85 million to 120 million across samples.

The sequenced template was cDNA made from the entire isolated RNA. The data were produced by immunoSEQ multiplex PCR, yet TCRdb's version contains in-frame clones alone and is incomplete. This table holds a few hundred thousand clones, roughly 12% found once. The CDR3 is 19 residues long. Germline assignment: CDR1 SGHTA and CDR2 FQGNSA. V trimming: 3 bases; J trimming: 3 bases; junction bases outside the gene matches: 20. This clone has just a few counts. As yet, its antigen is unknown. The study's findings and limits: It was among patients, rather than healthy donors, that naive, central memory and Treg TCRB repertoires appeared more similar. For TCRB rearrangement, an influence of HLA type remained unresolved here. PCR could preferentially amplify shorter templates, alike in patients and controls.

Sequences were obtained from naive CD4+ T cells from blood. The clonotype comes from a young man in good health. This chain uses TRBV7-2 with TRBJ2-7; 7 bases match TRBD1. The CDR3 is CASSLETGNRLLRHYEQYF. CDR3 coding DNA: TGTGCCAGCAGCTTGGAGACAGGGAATCGACTACTGCGGCACTACGAGCAGTACTTC.